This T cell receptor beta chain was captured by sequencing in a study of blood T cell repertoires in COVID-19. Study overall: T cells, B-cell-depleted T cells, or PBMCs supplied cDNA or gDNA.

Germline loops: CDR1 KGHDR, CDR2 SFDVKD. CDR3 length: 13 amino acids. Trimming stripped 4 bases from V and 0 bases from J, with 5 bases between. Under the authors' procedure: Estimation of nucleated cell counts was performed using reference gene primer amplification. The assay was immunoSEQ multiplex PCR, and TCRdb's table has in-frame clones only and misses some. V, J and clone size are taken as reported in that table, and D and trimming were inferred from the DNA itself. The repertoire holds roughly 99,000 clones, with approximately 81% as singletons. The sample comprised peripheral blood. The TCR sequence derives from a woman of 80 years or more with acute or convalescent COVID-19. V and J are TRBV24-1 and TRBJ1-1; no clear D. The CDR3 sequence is CATSDPMNTEAFF. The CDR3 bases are TGTGCCACCAGTGACCCCATGAACACTGAAGCTTTCTTT.